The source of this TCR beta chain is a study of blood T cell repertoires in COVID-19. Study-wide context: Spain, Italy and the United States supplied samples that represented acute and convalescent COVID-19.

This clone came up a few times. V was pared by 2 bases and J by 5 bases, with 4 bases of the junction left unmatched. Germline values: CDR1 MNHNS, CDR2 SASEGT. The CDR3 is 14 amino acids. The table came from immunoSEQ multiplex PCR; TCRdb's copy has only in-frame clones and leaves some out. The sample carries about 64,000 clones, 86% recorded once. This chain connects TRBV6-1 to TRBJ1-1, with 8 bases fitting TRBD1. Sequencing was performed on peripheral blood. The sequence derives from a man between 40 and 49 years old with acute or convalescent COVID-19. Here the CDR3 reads CASSEYRGWTEAFF. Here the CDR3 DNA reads TGTGCCAGCAGTGAATACAGGGGGTGGACTGAAGCTTTCTTT.